The present TCR beta chain was sequenced within a study of blood T cells in healthy people across ages. This clonotype was found a few times. A sample-barcoded 5' primer and a J-beta primer mix were used in a second PCR of about 6 to 11 cycles. MiXCR was run by TCRdb on the 5' RACE reads, yielding one entry per CDR3 protein. Among about 930,000 distinct CDR3 sequences listed, 25% to 35% were seen once. This CDR3 contains 13 residues. Deletions cut 3 bases from V and 10 bases from J, with 15 bases between. These data were likewise used in another study, on T cells of mothers and their children. That study adds: No clone of persistent microchimeric T cells was detected.

The TCR originated in a woman between 35 and 50 years old in good health. The chain carries TRBV12-3 or TRBV12-4 and TRBJ1-1; no definite D call. The sequencing sample was made of blood. CDR3 nucleotides: TGTGCCAGCAGTTTCGGACCTGATTATATAGCTTTCTTT. Translating gives CASSFGPDYIAFF.